Shown below are 11 T cell receptor beta chains from a single sample sequenced in a study of early T cells in non-severe SARS-CoV-2 infection. TCRdb ran MiXCR on the 5' RACE reads and lists one entry per CDR3 protein. The data show just over 95,000 distinct CDR3 sequences, with 11% seen just once and about 4.5% held by the top ten. The sample consisted of whole blood, taken at baseline. These receptors were taken from an adult who was a healthcare worker with PCR-confirmed SARS-CoV-2 infection or an uninfected control (not recorded which).

This clonotype was found a few times. V gene TRBV9 combines with J gene TRBJ2-7; D remains ambiguous. Trimming stripped 4 bases from V and 0 bases from J, with 14 bases between. Looked up from germline, CDR1 is SGDLS and CDR2 is YYNGEE. The CDR3 is 15 residues long. The CDR3 sequence is CASSPETPFSYEQYF. As DNA, the CDR3 is TGTGCCAGCAGCCCCGAAACTCCGTTCTCCTACGAGCAGTACTTC.

The chain recombines TRBV7-3 with TRBJ2-1, with D hard to call. The CDR3 sequence is 12 residues long. With 5 bases removed from V and 8 bases from J, the gap between germline ends came to 10 bases. Germline lookup yields CDR1 SGHTA and CDR2 FQGTGA. CDR3 region: CASSIPPHEQFF. The CDR3 region has the DNA TGTGCCAGCAGCATCCCTCCTCATGAGCAGTTCTTC.

This clonotype was seen a few times. The J gene is TRBJ2-7, the V gene TRBV10-3, with a possible D match to TRBD2 (5 bases). The CDR3 is 12 residues long. Trimming pared 11 bases from V and 4 bases from J, leaving 15 bases between. The V gene's germline CDR1 is ENHRY and CDR2 SYGVKD. CDR3 in DNA: TGTGCCGTTACGATGGGCGGGTACGAGCAGTACTTC. Residues: CAVTMGGYEQYF.

This clonotype showed up many times. J is TRBJ2-1 and V is TRBV18; 11 bases are a match to TRBD2. This CDR3 contains 18 residues. Germline V gene lookup returns CDR1 KGHSH and CDR2 LQKENI. Losses at the gene ends were 3 bases for V and 1 base for J; bases not matched to a gene: 8. CDR3 in amino acids: CASSPGLAVAGSYNEQFF. CDR3 sequence (DNA): TGTGCCAGCTCACCGGGACTAGCGGTAGCCGGGTCCTACAATGAGCAGTTCTTC.

The rearrangement uses TRBV6-1 and TRBJ1-4; no clear D gene. Germline V gene sequence: CDR1 MNHNS, CDR2 SASEGT. The CDR3 is made up of 14 amino acids. V dropped 4 bases and J dropped 2 bases, with 8 bases sitting between them. CDR3 sequence: CASSVMGTNEKLFF. DNA of the CDR3: TGTGCCAGCAGTGTGATGGGTACTAATGAAAAACTGTTTTTT.

The chain has TRBV6-5 and TRBJ2-7; D not resolved. V was cut by 7 bases and J by 0 bases, with 13 bases left in between. This CDR3 contains 14 residues. Germline V gene lookup returns CDR1 MNHEY and CDR2 SVGAGI. The CDR3 nucleotides are TGTGCCAGCAAGAGAACGAGAAGCTCCTACGAGCAGTACTTC. Its translation: CASKRTRSSYEQYF.

In its sample, this clonotype was seen a few times. The chain employs TRBV29-1 and TRBJ1-1; the D gene is possibly TRBD1 (5 bases). This CDR3 region has 16 residues. Germline-derived CDR1 and CDR2 are SQVTM and ANQGSEA. The germline V and J ends were trimmed by 0 bases and 0 bases, with 14 bases remaining between them. DNA of the CDR3: TGCAGCGTTGAAGATCTGGTGAGGGGCCTGAACACTGAAGCTTTCTTT. The encoded protein is CSVEDLVRGLNTEAFF.

This sequence joins TRBV29-1 and TRBJ2-2; weak D call: TRBD1 (6 bases). Germline V gene data show CDR1 as SQVTM and CDR2 as ANQGSEA. This CDR3 has 14 residues. V lost 4 bases to trimming and J lost 4 bases, with 13 bases between them. The CDR3 loop is CSVVPGVSTGELFF. CDR3 DNA: TGCAGCGTTGTCCCAGGGGTCAGCACCGGGGAGCTGTTTTTT.

In this sample, this clonotype turned up a few times. The chain recombines TRBV2 with TRBJ2-2, with D unclear. Germline V gene lookup returns CDR1 SNHLY and CDR2 FYNNEI. The CDR3 covers 12 residues. Trimming pared 3 bases from V and 8 bases from J, leaving 7 bases between. The CDR3 here is CASSEFRGELFF. DNA for the CDR3: TGTGCCAGCAGTGAGTTTCGAGGGGAGCTGTTTTTT.

The J gene is TRBJ1-5, the V gene TRBV20-1, with TRBD1 as a possible D gene (5 bases). Germline CDR1 reads DFQATT; CDR2 reads SNEGSKA (reference sequence). The CDR3 runs to 14 residues. V lost 1 base and J 0 bases, leaving 7 bases between the germline ends. Here the CDR3 reads CSARGDLSNQPQHF. In DNA, the CDR3 is TGCAGTGCTAGAGGGGACCTTAGCAATCAGCCCCAGCATTTT.

This clonotype was recorded many times. The chain has TRBV20-1 and TRBJ1-1, with TRBD1 as a possible D gene (6 bases). Trimming took off 1 base at V and 1 base at J, with 16 bases between the two ends. CDR1 is DFQATT and CDR2 is SNEGSKA in the germline V gene (reference sequence). The CDR3 consists of 16 residues. Here the CDR3 reads CSARGGPSSWNTEAFF. The CDR3 DNA reads as TGCAGTGCTAGAGGGGGGCCTTCCTCTTGGAACACTGAAGCTTTCTTT.